What follows describes a single T cell receptor beta chain. The antigen is not known. Profiling relied on immunoSEQ multiplex PCR, and the TCRdb table lists in-frame clones only, not all of them. The repertoire has 100,000 to 150,000 clones, under 95% of them found once; the top ten carry about 5.2%. The CDR3 loop spans 15 amino acids. V lost 5 bases to trimming and J lost 0 bases; unmatched junction nucleotides: 7. Germline V gene sequence: CDR1 GTSNPN, CDR2 SVGIG (reference sequence). The data were taken from a study of T cell responses to AZD1222 COVID-19 vaccine. Whole-study context: Second-dose intervals of approximately 4 or approximately 12 weeks were pooled. Study observations and caveats: With dominance at 160-218 and 743-854, vaccine-associated CD4 TCRs spanned spike. Among spike-specific TCRs, nearly half reportedly target unmutated variant regions.

The origin of this receptor is an adult in good health. Source: peripheral blood, taken on day 0 of AZD1222 vaccination. The gene calls are TRBV30 and TRBJ1-3, with 7 nucleotides matching TRBD1. This CDR3 is CAWARDSSSGNTIYF. In nucleotides, the CDR3 is TGTGCCTGGGCCCGGGACAGCAGCTCTGGAAACACCATATATTTT.